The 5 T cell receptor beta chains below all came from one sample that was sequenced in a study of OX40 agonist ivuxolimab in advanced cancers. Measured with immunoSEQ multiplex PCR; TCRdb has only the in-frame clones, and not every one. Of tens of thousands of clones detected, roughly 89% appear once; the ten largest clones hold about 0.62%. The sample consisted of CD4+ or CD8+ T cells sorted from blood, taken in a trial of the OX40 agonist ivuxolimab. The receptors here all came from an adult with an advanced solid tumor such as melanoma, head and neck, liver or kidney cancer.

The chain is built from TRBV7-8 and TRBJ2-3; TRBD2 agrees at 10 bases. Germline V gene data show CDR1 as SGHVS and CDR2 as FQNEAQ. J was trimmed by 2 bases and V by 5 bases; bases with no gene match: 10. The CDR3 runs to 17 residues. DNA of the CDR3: TGTGCCAGCAGCAGAGGGATTGGACTAGCGGCCACAGATACGCAGTATTTT. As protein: CASSRGIGLAATDTQYF.

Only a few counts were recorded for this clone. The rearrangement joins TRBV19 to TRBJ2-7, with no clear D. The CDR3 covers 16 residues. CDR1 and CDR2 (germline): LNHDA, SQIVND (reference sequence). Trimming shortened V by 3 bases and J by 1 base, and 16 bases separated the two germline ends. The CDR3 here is CASSMQAFSISYEQYF. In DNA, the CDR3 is TGTGCCAGTAGTATGCAGGCTTTCTCAATATCCTACGAGCAGTACTTC.

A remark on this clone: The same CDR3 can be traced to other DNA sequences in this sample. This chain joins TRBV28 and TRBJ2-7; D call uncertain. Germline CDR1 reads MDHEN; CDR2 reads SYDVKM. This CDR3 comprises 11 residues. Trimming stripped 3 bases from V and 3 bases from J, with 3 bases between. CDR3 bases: TGTGCCAGCAGTTTGGACTACGAGCAGTACTTC. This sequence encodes CASSLDYEQYF.

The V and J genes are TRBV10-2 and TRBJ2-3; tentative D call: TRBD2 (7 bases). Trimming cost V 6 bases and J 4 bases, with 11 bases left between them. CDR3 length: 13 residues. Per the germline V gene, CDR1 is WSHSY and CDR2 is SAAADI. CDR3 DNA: TGCGCCAGCAGAGGGGGGGGCGCAGATACGCAGTATTTT. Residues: CASRGGGADTQYF.

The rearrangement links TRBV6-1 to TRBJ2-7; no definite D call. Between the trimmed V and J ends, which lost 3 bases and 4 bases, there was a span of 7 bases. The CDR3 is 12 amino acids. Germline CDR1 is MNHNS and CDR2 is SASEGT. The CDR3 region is CASSDPRYEQYF. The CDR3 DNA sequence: TGTGCCAGCAGTGACCCGCGGTACGAGCAGTACTTC.